The T cell receptor beta chain under discussion was sequenced for a study of T cells after yellow fever vaccination. General study findings and limits: Detected again after the booster were most primary-vaccination clones, at about 96% CD4 and about 89% CD8.

MiXCR was run by TCRdb on the 5' RACE reads, yielding one entry per CDR3 protein. Found here are a few hundred thousand distinct CDR3 sequences, roughly a sixth of them singletons; the top ten hold 15% to 20%. The length of the CDR3 is 15 residues. The V and J ends lost 0 bases and 8 bases respectively, with 17 bases between them. Germline V gene lookup returns CDR1 SGHRS and CDR2 YFSETQ. Comment on this clonotype: Its target is not known.

The receptor's source is a man between 18 and 35 years old who received the YFV17D yellow fever vaccine. The sample was PBMCs, taken before the yellow fever booster vaccination. V and J are TRBV5-1 and TRBJ1-2; TRBD1 might be the D (5 bases). The CDR3 reads CASSLGTRVHGGYTF. CDR3 nucleotide sequence: TGCGCCAGCAGCTTGGGTACCAGGGTACATGGAGGCTACACCTTC.